This T cell receptor (beta chain) was sequenced in a study of CD8 T cells in Susac syndrome. Relapsing-remitting disease, either stable or active, was present in the treatment-naive patients who were the multiple sclerosis controls. An input of 0.5 to 1 ug of RNA was subjected to reverse transcription using random hexamers. It was immunoSEQ multiplex PCR that amplified TCR beta CDR3 across 54 Vbeta and 13 Jbeta. TCRdb reprocessed the immunoSEQ multiplex PCR reads with MiXCR, giving one entry per CDR3 protein. The data contain some 300,000 distinct CDR3 sequences, 65% to 90% of them singletons. CDR1 is MDHEN, CDR2 SYDVKM, per germline. With 3 bases removed from V and 0 bases from J, the gap between germline ends came to 9 bases. This CDR3 spans 14 amino acids.

The chain uses TRBV28 and TRBJ2-7; D possibly corresponds to TRBD2 (5 bases). The receptor comes from a human donor with multiple sclerosis. The sample consisted of CD8+ T cells from PBMCs. The CDR3 bases are TGTGCCAGCAGTTTGTCCGGGAACTCCTACGAGCAGTACTTC. Amino acid sequence: CASSLSGNSYEQYF.